This T cell receptor beta chain was documented in a study of OX40 agonist ivuxolimab in advanced cancers. Study in general: Three individuals attained partial responses, comprising one hepatocellular carcinoma case and two cutaneous melanoma cases.

Profiling relied on immunoSEQ multiplex PCR, and the TCRdb table lists in-frame clones only, not all of them. The sample includes 74,000 or so clones, around 86% of them seen just once. The CDR3 is 15 residues long. The junction had 10 bases not matched to a gene; V was cut back by 4 bases and J by 5 bases. The germline V gene has CDR1 MDHEN and CDR2 SYDVKM. Sequenced here: CD4+ or CD8+ T cells sorted from blood, sampled in a trial of the OX40 agonist ivuxolimab. The clonotype was recovered from an adult with an advanced solid tumor such as melanoma, head and neck, liver or kidney cancer. This sequence joins TRBV28 and TRBJ2-5; 7 positions agree with TRBD2. CDR3 amino acids: CASSSPGRDRETQYF. CDR3 bases: TGTGCCAGCAGTTCTCCAGGGAGGGATCGGGAGACCCAGTACTTC.